These 7 T cell receptor beta chains were sequenced from one sample in a study of OX40 agonist ivuxolimab in advanced cancers. Assay used: immunoSEQ multiplex PCR; TCRdb lists only in-frame clones, some missing. The sample holds roughly 28,000 clones; 70% to 85% are singletons and the top ten take about 31%. The specimen was CD4+ or CD8+ T cells sorted from blood, collected in a trial of the OX40 agonist ivuxolimab. The receptors stem from an adult with an advanced solid tumor such as melanoma, head and neck, liver or kidney cancer.

The V call is TRBV7-3, the J call TRBJ2-1; 10 bases line up with TRBD2. Germline V lookup: CDR1 SGHTA, CDR2 FQGTGA. Trimming cost V 8 bases and J 7 bases; bases outside gene matches: 8. This CDR3 has 14 residues. CDR3 nucleotides: TGTGCCAGCGGATCTAGCGGGAGTGGAAATGAGCAGTTCTTC. Translation gives CASGSSGSGNEQFF.

This sequence joins TRBV7-8 and TRBJ1-2, with a tentative D call TRBD1 (6 bases). Trimming left V 5 bases short and J 1 base short, with 14 bases between. The CDR3 is 15 residues long. Germline V gene data show CDR1 as SGHVS and CDR2 as FQNEAQ. CDR3: CASSPDRFFNYGYTF. Here the CDR3 DNA reads TGTGCCAGCAGCCCAGACAGGTTCTTTAACTATGGCTACACCTTC.

The genes are TRBV30 and TRBJ2-2; TRBD2 agrees at 8 bases. V dropped 1 base and J dropped 7; count of bases not matched to a gene: 8. Germline CDR1 and CDR2: GTSNPN and SVGIG (reference sequence). The CDR3 covers 15 residues. The CDR3 DNA reads as TGTGCCTGGAGTGATGGGACTAGAATCGTCGGGGAGCTGTTTTTT. Translation gives CAWSDGTRIVGELFF.

This clone turned up a few times. This chain joins TRBV6-5 and TRBJ2-1; tentatively, D is TRBD2 (6 bases). The V and J ends lost 6 bases and 8 bases respectively, with 23 bases between them. This CDR3 is 16 amino acids long. CDR1 and CDR2 from the germline V gene are MNHEY and SVGAGI. CDR3 sequence reads: CASSYAPGDNTDEQFF. Written as DNA, the CDR3 is TGTGCCAGCAGCTACGCCCCGGGAGATAATACGGATGAGCAGTTCTTC.

This chain connects TRBV5-1 to TRBJ2-7; D might be TRBD1 (6 bases). Germline CDR1 is SGHRS and CDR2 is YFSETQ. V lost 3 bases to trimming and J lost 3 bases, with 13 bases between them. This CDR3 is built from 14 residues. The CDR3 bases are TGCGCCAGCAGCTCCCGGGACAAGAACTACGAGCAGTACTTC. Encoded protein: CASSSRDKNYEQYF.

This chain connects TRBV28 to TRBJ2-2; D call uncertain. The V and J ends lost 2 bases and 0 bases respectively, with 28 bases between them. The germline V gene encodes CDR1 MDHEN and CDR2 SYDVKM. The CDR3 runs to 22 residues. The CDR3: CASSLLTQDPVRDTANTGELFF. The CDR3 DNA follows: TGTGCCAGCAGTTTACTCACCCAGGACCCCGTTCGCGACACAGCGAACACCGGGGAGCTGTTTTTT.

The CDR3 reads CASNVRTGYSNQPQHF. Written as DNA, the CDR3 is TGTGCCAGCAACGTCCGGACAGGGTATAGCAATCAGCCCCAGCATTTT. The V gene is TRBV27, the J gene TRBJ1-5; 8 bases agree with TRBD1. The CDR3 has 16 amino acids. Germline CDR1 reads MNHEY; CDR2 reads SMNVEV (reference sequence). The V and J ends lost 7 bases and 0 bases, in that order; junction bases with no gene match: 8.